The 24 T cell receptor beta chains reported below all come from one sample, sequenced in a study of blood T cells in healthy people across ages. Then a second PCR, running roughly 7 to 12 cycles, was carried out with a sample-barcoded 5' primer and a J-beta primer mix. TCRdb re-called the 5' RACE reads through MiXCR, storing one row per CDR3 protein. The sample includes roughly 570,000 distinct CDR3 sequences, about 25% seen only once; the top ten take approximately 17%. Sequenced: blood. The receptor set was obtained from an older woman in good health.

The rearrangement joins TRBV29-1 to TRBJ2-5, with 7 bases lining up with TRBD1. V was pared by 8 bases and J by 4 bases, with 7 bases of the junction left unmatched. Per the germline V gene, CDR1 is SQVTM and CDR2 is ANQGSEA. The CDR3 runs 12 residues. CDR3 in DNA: TGCAGCACCCGTTACAGGGGAGAGACCCAGTACTTC. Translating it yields CSTRYRGETQYF.

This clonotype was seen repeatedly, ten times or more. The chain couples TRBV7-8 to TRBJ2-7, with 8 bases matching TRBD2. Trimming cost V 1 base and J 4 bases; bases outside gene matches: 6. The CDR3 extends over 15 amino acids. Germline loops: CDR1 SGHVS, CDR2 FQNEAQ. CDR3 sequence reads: CASSLGLAGPYEQYF. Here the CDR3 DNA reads TGTGCCAGCAGCTTAGGTCTAGCGGGTCCGTACGAGCAGTACTTC.

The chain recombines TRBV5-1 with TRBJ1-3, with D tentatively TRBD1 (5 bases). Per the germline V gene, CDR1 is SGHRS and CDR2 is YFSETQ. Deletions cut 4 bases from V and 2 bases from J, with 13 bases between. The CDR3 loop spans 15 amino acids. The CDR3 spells CASSPFPGPGNTIYF. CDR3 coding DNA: TGCGCCAGCAGCCCATTCCCGGGGCCTGGAAACACCATATATTTT.

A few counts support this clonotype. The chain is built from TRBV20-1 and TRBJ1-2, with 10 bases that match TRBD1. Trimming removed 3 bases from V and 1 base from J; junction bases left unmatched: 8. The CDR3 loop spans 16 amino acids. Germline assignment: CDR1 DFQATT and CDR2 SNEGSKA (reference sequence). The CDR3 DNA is TGCAGTGCTAGGAGGGCTGGGACAGGGGTTAACTATGGCTACACCTTC. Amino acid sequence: CSARRAGTGVNYGYTF.

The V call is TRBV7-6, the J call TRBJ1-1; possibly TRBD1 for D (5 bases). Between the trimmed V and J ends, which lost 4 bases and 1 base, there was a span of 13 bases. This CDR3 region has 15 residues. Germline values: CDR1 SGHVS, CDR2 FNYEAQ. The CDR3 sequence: CASSSRWGKNTEAFF. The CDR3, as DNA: TGTGCCAGCAGCTCCCGGTGGGGGAAGAACACTGAAGCTTTCTTT.

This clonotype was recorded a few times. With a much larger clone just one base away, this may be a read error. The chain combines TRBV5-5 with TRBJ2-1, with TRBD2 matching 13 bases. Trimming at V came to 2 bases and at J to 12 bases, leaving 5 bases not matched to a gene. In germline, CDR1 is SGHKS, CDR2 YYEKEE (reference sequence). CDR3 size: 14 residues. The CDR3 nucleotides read TGTGCCAGCAGCTTACTAGCGGGGGGGGATGGGCAGTTCTTC. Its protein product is CASSLLAGGDGQFF.

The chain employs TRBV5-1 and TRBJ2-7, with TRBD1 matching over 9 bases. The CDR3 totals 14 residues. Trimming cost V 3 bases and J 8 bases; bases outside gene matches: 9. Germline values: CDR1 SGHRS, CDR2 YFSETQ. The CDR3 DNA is TGCGCCAGCAGCTCCGGGACAGGGCGTGATAAGCAGTACTTC. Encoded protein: CASSSGTGRDKQYF.

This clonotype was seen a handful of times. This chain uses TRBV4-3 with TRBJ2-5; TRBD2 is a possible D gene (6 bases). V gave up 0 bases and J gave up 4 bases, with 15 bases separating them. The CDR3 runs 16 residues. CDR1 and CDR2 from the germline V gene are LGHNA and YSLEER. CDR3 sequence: CASSQEGPGVGETQYF. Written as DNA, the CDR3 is TGCGCCAGCAGCCAAGAGGGTCCGGGGGTAGGAGAGACCCAGTACTTC.

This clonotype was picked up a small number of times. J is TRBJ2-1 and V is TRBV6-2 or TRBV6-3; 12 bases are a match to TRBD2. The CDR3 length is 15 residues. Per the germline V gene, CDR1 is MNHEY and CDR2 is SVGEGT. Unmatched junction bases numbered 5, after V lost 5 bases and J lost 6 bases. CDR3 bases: TGTGCCAGCAGTCTAGCGGGGGGGATCCTCAATGAGCAGTTCTTC. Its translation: CASSLAGGILNEQFF.

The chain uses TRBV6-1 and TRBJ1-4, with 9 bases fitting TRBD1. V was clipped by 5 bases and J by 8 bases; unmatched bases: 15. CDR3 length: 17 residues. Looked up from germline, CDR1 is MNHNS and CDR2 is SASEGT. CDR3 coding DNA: TGTGCCAGCAGTCCTCCCCCATACAGGGGGCGATTAGAAAAACTGTTTTTT. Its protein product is CASSPPPYRGRLEKLFF.

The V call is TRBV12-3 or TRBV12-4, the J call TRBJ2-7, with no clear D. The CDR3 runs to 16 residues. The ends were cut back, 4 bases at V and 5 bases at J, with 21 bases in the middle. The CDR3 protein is CASSSVFRHLLDEQYF. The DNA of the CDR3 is TGTGCCAGCAGTTCTGTTTTCCGTCACCTTCTGGACGAGCAGTACTTC.

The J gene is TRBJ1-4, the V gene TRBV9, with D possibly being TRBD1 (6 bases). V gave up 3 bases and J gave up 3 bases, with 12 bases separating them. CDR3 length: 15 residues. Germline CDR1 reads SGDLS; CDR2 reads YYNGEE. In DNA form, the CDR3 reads TGTGCCAGCAGCGGGGGGGGCGGACCTAATGAAAAACTGTTTTTT. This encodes CASSGGGGPNEKLFF.

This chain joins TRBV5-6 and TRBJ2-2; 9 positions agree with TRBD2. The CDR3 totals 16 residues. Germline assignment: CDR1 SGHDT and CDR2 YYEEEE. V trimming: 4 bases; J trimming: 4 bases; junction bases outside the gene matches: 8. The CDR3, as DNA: TGTGCCAGCAGCAGGGGACTAGCAGGTGGCACCGGGGAGCTGTTTTTT. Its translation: CASSRGLAGGTGELFF.

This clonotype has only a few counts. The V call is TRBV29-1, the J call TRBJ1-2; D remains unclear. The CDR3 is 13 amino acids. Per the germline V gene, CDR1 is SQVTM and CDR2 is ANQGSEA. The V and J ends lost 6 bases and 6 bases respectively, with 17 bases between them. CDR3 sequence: CSVDRLENDGYTF. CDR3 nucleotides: TGCAGCGTGGATAGGTTGGAGAATGATGGCTACACCTTC.

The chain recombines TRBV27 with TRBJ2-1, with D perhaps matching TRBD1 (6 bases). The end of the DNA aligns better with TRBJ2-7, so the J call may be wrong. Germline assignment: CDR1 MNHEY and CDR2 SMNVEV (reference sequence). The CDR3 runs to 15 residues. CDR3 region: CASSLGWGQANEQYF. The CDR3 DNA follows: TGTGCCAGCAGTTTAGGTTGGGGGCAGGCGAACGAGCAGTACTTC.

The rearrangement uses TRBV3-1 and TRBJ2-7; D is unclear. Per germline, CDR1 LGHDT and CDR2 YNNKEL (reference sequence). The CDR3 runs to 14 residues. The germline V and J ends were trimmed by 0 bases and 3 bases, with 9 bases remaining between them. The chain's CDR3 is CASSQDPGIYEQYF. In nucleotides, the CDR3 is TGTGCCAGCAGCCAAGACCCGGGCATCTACGAGCAGTACTTC.

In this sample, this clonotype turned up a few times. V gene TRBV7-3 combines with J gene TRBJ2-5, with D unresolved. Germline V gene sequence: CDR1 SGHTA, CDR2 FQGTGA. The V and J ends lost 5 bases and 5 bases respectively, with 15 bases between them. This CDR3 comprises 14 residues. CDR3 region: CASSKDPWVETQYF. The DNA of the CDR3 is TGTGCCAGCAGCAAGGACCCATGGGTGGAGACCCAGTACTTC. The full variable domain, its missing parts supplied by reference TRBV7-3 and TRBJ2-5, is GAGVSQTPSNKVTEKGKYVELRCDPISGHTALYWYRQSLGQGPEFLIYFQGTGAADDSGLPNDRFFAVRPEGSVSTLKIQRTERGDSAVYLCASSKDPWVETQYFGPGTRLLVL.

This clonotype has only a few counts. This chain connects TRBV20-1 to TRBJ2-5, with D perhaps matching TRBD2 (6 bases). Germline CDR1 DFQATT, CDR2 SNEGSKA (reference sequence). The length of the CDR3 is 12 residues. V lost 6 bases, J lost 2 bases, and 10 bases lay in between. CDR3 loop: CSARGAQETQYF. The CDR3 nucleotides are TGCAGTGCCCGCGGGGCGCAAGAGACCCAGTACTTC.

In DNA, the CDR3 is TGTGCCAGCACTATGAGGGACACTCCCTACGAGCAGTACTTC. It translates to CASTMRDTPYEQYF. This sequence joins TRBV6-1 and TRBJ2-7; D might be TRBD1 (6 bases). This CDR3 contains 14 residues. Germline CDR1 and CDR2: MNHNS and SASEGT. Trimming stripped 7 bases from V and 2 bases from J, with 15 bases between.

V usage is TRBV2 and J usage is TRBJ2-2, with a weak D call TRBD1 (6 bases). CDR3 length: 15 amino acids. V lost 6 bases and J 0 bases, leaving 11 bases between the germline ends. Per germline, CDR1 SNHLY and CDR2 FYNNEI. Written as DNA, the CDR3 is TGTGCCAGCAGCACACAGGGCTCGAACACCGGGGAGCTGTTTTTT. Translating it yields CASSTQGSNTGELFF.

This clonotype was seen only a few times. The CDR3 is CASRSSDGSGYGYTF. The CDR3 coding sequence is TGTGCCAGCAGGTCCTCCGATGGGTCGGGCTATGGCTACACCTTC. This chain connects TRBV6-6 to TRBJ1-2; D is unresolved. Trimming cost V 6 bases and J 4 bases, with 18 bases left between them. The V gene's germline CDR1 is MNHNY and CDR2 SVGAGI (reference sequence). This CDR3 is 15 amino acids long.

The CDR3 reads CASRPPGVSELAKNIQYF. The CDR3 DNA reads TGTGCCAGCAGACCCCCCGGTGTCAGCGAATTAGCCAAAAACATTCAGTACTTC. J is TRBJ2-4 and V is TRBV6-5, with unresolved D. CDR3 length: 18 residues. V shed 6 bases and J shed 0 bases, with 21 bases lying between them. Germline V gene data show CDR1 as MNHEY and CDR2 as SVGAGI.

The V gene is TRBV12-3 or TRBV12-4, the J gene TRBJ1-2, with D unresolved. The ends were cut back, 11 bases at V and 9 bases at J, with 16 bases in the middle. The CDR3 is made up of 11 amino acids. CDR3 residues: CAARSIWSYTF. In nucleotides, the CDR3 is TGTGCCGCAAGAAGTATATGGAGCTACACCTTC.

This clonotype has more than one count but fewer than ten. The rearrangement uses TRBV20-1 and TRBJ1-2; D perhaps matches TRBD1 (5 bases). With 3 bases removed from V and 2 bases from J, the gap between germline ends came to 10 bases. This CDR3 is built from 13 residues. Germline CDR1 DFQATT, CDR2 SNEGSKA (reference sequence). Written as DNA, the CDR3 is TGCAGTGCTAGTCTCGGGACCAACTATGGCTACACCTTC. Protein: CSASLGTNYGYTF.